This TCR beta chain stems from a study of T-cell memory formation after mild COVID-19. Study-wide background: TCR clusters largely stayed donor specific. Study observations and caveats: CD4+ bias marked clones expanding day 15 to 37, unlike balanced contracting clones. Prior to infection, memory already included some responding clones, suggesting cross-reactive memory joined.

Deletions cut 0 bases from V and 4 bases from J, with 7 bases between. CDR3 size: 13 residues. Germline CDR1 MNHEY, CDR2 SVGEGT. A single record per CDR3 protein comes from TCRdb applying MiXCR to the 5' RACE reads. Of 92,000 or so distinct CDR3 sequences detected, roughly 16% appear once; the ten largest clones hold around two fifths. There are a few counts of this clonotype. Its target is not known. This sequence was found in a man younger than 30 who had mild COVID-19 (a few samples of this study predate the infection). Cell type and time point are not known. The chain joins TRBV6-2 or TRBV6-3 to TRBJ2-7, with no clear D. The specimen was PBMCs or a T cell subset sorted from them (not recorded which). CDR3 coding DNA: TGTGCCAGCAGTTACTCGGGATTTTACGAGCAGTACTTC. Translated, it gives CASSYSGFYEQYF.